This T cell receptor (beta chain) was observed in a study of CD8 T cells in ankylosing spondylitis (dated 2017 in TCRdb). In terms of the full investigation: To find TCR variants linked to disease, the study profiled T cell receptor beta repertoires in ankylosing spondylitis patients and healthy donors. Samples of peripheral blood were taken, and for ankylosing spondylitis patients, synovial fluid was collected as well. The whole study cohort included 108 healthy donors and 25 ankylosing spondylitis patients.

These reads were obtained on an Illumina HiSeq 2500. Quantitative 5'-RACE with molecular barcodes was the method used to prepare the TCR beta libraries. Under the source paper's analysis protocol: Disease-linked TCR variants were identified with a new computational method built on a probabilistic model of VDJ rearrangement. Starting from the raw public reads, TCRdb applied fastp trimming at Q25, assembled clones with MiXCR and retained in-frame beta chains. A single entry per CDR3 protein holds the most common genes and DNA from its merged rows. V and J calls and clone size were set by TCRdb, not the authors. Present in this sample are over 75,000 distinct CDR3 sequences, roughly 9.6% of which were seen just once. Jointly, the top ten make up roughly 5% of the sample. V was cut back by 1 base and J by 4 bases, leaving a gap of 10 bases between them. The CDR3 has 14 amino acids, counting the end cysteine and phenylalanine. Just CDR3 DNA is preserved here, 42 bases in frame from base 1. CDR1 and CDR2 are drawn from the germline V gene: SGDLS, YYNGEE.

This clonotype showed up many times. No cognate antigen has been identified for it. Per-base qualities were not stored, and no clone one base away is much larger. Here is what the overall study found, with its caveats: According to the report, matched synovial fluid samples from ankylosing spondylitis patients were significantly enriched for the disease-linked clones. Some of the motif variants had been reported before in the synovial fluid and blood of reactive arthritis patients, a finding that suggests common disease-initiation mechanisms. A TCR beta motif made up of several highly homologous amino acid variants appeared to be characteristic of blood from ankylosing spondylitis patients. The disease-linked clones had a CD8+ phenotype and were found at relatively low frequencies in peripheral blood.

Sequencing used blood, either unsorted or a sorted T cell fraction (not recorded which). Rearrangement joined TRBV9 to TRBJ2-3, with the D call tentatively TRBD1 or TRBD2, each fitting 5 bases. The receptor comes from a male donor with ankylosing spondylitis or in good health (not recorded which). The DNA sequence reads TGTGCCAGCAGCGTAAACCAGGGACCAGATACGCAGTATTTT. The encoded protein is CASSVNQGPDTQYF. With the portions outside the CDR3 filled from the reference TRBV9 and TRBJ2-3 genes, the complete variable region becomes DSGVTQTPKHLITATGQRVTLRCSPRSGDLSVYWYQQSLDQGLQFLIQYYNGEERAKGNILERFSAQQFPDLHSELNLSSLELGDSALYFCASSVNQGPDTQYFGPGTRLTVL.